This TCR beta chain was identified during a study of T cell responses to AZD1222 COVID-19 vaccine. TCRdb keeps only in-frame clones here, not all; method: immunoSEQ multiplex PCR. The repertoire holds some 64,000 clones, with more than 85% as singletons. The V and J ends lost 1 base and 1 base respectively, with 10 bases between them. The CDR3 covers 15 residues. Germline V gives CDR1 MNHEY, CDR2 SVGAGI. This sample comprised peripheral blood, obtained on day 0 of AZD1222 vaccination. The receptor's source is an adult in good health. The rearrangement joins TRBV6-5 to TRBJ2-5; D is undetermined. CDR3 coding DNA: TGTGCCAGCAGTTACTGTTTCGGCAGCCAAGAGACCCAGTACTTC. This gives the protein CASSYCFGSQETQYF.